The entry below gives a single T cell receptor beta chain sequence along with its context. In this sample, this clonotype turned up a few times. Its antigen target is currently unknown. The input lacks base qualities; no much larger clone sits a single base away. The data derive from a study of human T cells and chemical hapten exposure (dated by TCRdb to the early 2020s). Background for the entire study: For sensitization, 2% DPC in acetone was applied to a 2 cm by 2 cm area of upper inner arm skin. Weekly therapeutic DPC doses were additionally applied to the scalp of patients throughout the approximately 24-week study period. Patch tests used Finn chambers with 0.01% DPC on the upper back, scored after 6 days by International Contact Dermatitis Research Group standards. Alopecia areata with under or over 50% scalp involvement, alopecia totalis and alopecia universalis were represented in the patient cohort, which was mostly female. The libraries were sequenced as a pool, and the TCR yield per sample differed mostly because of small variations in library volumes within the pool. Peripheral blood TCR repertoire changes were tracked in vivo in alopecia patients during primary and secondary sensitization to the hapten diphenylcyclopropenone (DPC). Patient blood was sampled pre-sensitization (week 0) and at 2, 6 and about 24 weeks after DPC sensitization. Blood for TCR sequencing was provided by twenty-nine alopecia patients at one to four time points (pre-sensitization, 2, 6 and 24 weeks).

Broad study findings and their caveats: Repeated subsampling changed both the strength of the expansion versus patch-test correlation and the threshold at which the correlation became significant. Expanded TCRs formed significantly more large CDR3 similarity clusters than pre-sensitization or healthy control sets, consistent with antigen-driven responses. DPC sensitization did not change how many TCRs were above 1 in 1000 frequency, and no evidence was found of alterations in global repertoire structure. Patch test score correlated positively with the number of PT1 expanded TCRs, reaching significance at thresholds 8, 16 and 32 but not at 4. Because all patients had alopecia, a presumed autoimmune disease, the immune response of the patients might differ from that of healthy individuals.

V drops 4 bases and J drops 0 bases, leaving 16 bases in between. The CDR3 contains 17 residues, cysteine and phenylalanine counted. Only CDR3 DNA is held: 51 bases, read in frame from base 1. The germline V gene (reference sequence) specifies SGHKS as CDR1 and YYEKEE as CDR2. The meaning of the sample's time point label: pre-sensitization, week 0. What the treatment or condition label conveys for this sample: therapeutic diphenylcyclopropenone sensitization with weekly scalp DPC. At each patch-test visit, blood was drawn before the patch test was applied. Patients were eligible if aged 18 to 70, diagnosed with alopecia and judged suitable for DPC therapy, and pregnant patients were excluded. Total RNA was isolated from unfractionated whole blood collected in Tempus Blood RNA tubes. The library was produced with RACE. Sequencing used a NextSeq 500. During library preparation, unique molecular identifiers were attached to individual cDNA molecules so that TCRs could be counted in a quantitative, reproducible way. Each blood RNA sample was used to sequence both TCR alpha and TCR beta chains. In the source study's methods: Samples had a median of approximately 96,000 TCRs, with a range from 23,224 to 690,600. The Decombinator software suite was used to annotate V, J and CDR3 in the TCR reads. To make PS versus PT1 abundance plots, every sample was subsampled to the same number of TCRs (28,000). Expanded TCRs were defined as absent before sensitization and observed at least eight times at the 2-week time point. In-frame beta chains were kept once TCRdb had trimmed the public reads at Q25 with fastp and called clones with MiXCR. Every distinct CDR3 protein forms one entry, paired with its most common genes and DNA. It is TCRdb's table, rather than the study itself, that gives the V and J calls and clone size. The sample contains a few hundred thousand distinct CDR3 sequences, over 5% of them found a single time. The ten largest clones represent around 8% of the sample.

The chain is encoded by TRBV5-5 joined to TRBJ1-4; the D gene is perhaps TRBD1, from 5 matching bases. The sequence came from a woman aged 18-35 years with alopecia areata. Some clones in this sample may be carry-over from other donors' samples. The material was whole blood, obtained in connection with sensitization to the hapten diphenylcyclopropenone (DPC). The CDR3 sequence is CASSLTGTAATNEKLFF. Here is the DNA: TGTGCCAGCAGCCTAACGGGGACCGCCGCAACTAATGAAAAACTGTTTTTT.